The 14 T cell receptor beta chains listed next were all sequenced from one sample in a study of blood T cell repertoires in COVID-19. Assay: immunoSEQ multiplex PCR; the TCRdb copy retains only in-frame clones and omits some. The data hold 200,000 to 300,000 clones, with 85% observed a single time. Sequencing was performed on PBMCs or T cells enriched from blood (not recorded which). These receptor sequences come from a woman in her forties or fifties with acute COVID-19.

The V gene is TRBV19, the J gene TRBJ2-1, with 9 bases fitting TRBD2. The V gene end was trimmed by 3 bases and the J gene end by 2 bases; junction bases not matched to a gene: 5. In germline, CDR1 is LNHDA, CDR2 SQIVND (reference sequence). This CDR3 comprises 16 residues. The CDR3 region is CASSMGLAGPYNEQFF. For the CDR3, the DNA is TGTGCCAGTAGTATGGGACTAGCCGGGCCCTACAATGAGCAGTTCTTC. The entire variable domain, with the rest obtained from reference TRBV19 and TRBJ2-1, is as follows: DGGITQSPKYLFRKEGQNVTLSCEQNLNHDAMYWYRQDPGQGLRLIYYSQIVNDFQKGDIAEGYSVSREKKESFPLTVTSAQKNPTAFYLCASSMGLAGPYNEQFFGPGTRLTVL.

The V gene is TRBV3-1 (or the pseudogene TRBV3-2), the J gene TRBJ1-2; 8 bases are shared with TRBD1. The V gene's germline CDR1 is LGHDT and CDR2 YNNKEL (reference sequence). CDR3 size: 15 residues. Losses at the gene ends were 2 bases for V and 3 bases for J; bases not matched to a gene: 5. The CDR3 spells CASSQPRGLDYGYTF. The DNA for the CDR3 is TGTGCCAGCAGCCAACCCAGGGGGCTTGACTATGGCTACACCTTC.

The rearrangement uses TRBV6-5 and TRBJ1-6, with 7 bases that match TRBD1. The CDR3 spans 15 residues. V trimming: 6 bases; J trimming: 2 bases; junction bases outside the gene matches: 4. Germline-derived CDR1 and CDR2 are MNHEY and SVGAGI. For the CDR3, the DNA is TGTGCCAGCAGAACCGGGACAGCCTATAATTCACCCCTCCACTTT. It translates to CASRTGTAYNSPLHF.

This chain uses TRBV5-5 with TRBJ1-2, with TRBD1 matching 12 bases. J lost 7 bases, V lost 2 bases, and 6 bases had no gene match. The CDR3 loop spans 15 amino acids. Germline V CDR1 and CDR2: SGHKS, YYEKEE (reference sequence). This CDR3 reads CASSFEGQGAGGYTF. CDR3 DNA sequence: TGTGCCAGCAGCTTCGAGGGACAGGGGGCGGGTGGCTACACCTTC.

This CDR3 is CASSAGDPNQPQHF. In DNA, the CDR3 is TGCGCCAGCAGCGCAGGCGATCCAAATCAGCCCCAGCATTTT. This sequence joins TRBV5-1 and TRBJ1-5; no clear D gene. The CDR3 contains 14 residues. CDR1 is SGHRS and CDR2 is YFSETQ in the germline V gene. V shed 4 bases and J shed 4 bases, with 12 bases lying between them.

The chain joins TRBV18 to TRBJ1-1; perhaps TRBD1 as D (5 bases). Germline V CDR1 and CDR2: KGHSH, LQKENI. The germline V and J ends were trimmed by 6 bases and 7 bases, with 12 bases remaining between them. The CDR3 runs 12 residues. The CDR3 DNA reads TGTGCCAGCTCCCAAGACAGCGATGAAGCTTTCTTT. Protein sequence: CASSQDSDEAFF.

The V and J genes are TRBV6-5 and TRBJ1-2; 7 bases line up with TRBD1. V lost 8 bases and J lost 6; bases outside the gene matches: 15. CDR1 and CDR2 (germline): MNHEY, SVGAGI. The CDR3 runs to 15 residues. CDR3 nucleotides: TGTGCCAGCCTCATTACAGGGGTGAGGATGCATGGCTACACCTTC. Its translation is CASLITGVRMHGYTF.

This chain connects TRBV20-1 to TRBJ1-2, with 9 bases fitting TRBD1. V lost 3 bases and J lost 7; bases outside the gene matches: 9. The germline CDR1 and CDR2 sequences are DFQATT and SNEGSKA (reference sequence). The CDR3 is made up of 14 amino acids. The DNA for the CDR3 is TGCAGTGCTAGTCTCCCGGGACAGGGCTCTGGCTACACCTTC. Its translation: CSASLPGQGSGYTF.

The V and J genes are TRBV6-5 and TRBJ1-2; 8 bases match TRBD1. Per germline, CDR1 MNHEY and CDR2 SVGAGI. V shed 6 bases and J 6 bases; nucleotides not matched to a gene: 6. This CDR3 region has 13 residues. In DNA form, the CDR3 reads TGTGCCAGCAGAAGACAGGGGTCGGATGGCTACACCTTC. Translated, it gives CASRRQGSDGYTF.

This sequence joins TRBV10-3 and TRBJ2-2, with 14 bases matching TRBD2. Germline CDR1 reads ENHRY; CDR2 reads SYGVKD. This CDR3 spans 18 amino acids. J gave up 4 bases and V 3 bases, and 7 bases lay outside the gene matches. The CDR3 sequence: CAISDSRTSGGITGELFF. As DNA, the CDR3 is TGTGCCATCAGTGACTCGAGGACTAGCGGGGGGATCACCGGGGAGCTGTTTTTT.

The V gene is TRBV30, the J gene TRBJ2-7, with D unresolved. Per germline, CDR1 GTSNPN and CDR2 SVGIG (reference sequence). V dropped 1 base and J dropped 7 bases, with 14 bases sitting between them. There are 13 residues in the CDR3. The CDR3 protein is CAWSERLPGEQYF. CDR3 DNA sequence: TGTGCCTGGAGTGAGAGGCTTCCCGGGGAGCAGTACTTC.

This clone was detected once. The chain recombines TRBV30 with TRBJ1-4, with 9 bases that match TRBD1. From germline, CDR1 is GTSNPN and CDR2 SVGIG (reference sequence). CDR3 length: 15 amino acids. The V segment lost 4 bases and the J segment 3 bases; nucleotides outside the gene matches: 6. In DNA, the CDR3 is TGTGCCTGGAATACACAGGGGGCGGCTAATGAAAAACTGTTTTTT. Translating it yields CAWNTQGAANEKLFF.

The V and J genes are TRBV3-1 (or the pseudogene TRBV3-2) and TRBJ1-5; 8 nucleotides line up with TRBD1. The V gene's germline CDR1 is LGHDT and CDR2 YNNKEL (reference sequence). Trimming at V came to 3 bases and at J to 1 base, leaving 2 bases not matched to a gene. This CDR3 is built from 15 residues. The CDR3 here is CASSQGQVSNQPQHF. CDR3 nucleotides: TGTGCCAGCAGCCAGGGACAGGTGAGCAATCAGCCCCAGCATTTT.

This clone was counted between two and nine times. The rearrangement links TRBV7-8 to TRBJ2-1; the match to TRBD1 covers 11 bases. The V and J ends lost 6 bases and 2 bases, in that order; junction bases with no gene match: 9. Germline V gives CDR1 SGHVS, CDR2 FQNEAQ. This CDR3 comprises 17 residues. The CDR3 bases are TGTGCCAGCAGTCGTAGGGCGGGACAGGGGGCCTACAATGAGCAGTTCTTC. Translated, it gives CASSRRAGQGAYNEQFF.